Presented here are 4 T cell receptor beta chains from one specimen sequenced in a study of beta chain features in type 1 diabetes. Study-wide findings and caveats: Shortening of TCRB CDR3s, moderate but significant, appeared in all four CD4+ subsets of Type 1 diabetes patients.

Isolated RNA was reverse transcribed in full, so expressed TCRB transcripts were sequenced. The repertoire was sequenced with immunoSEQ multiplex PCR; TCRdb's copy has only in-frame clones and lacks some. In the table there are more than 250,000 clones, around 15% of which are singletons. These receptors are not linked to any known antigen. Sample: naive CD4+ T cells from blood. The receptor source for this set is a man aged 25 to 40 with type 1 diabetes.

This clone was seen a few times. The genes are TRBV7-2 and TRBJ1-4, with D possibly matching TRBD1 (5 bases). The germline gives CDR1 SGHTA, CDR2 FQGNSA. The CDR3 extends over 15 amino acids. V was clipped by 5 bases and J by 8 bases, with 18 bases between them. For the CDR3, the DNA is TGTGCCAGCAGCCCCGGGGGAACGGAGGGGGAAAAACTGTTTTTT. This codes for CASSPGGTEGEKLFF.

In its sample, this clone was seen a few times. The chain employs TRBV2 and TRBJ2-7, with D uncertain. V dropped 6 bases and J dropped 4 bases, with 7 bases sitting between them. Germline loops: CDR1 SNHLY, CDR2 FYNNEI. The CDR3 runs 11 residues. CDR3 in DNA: TGTGCCAGCAGCCCTCTTTACGAGCAGTACTTC. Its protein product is CASSPLYEQYF.

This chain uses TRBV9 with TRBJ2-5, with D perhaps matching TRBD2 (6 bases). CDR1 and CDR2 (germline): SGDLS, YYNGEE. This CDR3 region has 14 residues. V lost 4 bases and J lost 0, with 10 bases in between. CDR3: CASSPRDYQETQYF. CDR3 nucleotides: TGTGCCAGCAGCCCAAGGGACTACCAAGAGACCCAGTACTTC.

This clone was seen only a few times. Here the CDR3 reads CASDGGYTEAFF. As DNA, the CDR3 is TGTGCCAGCGACGGGGGATACACTGAAGCTTTCTTT. The chain combines TRBV28 with TRBJ1-1, with a tentative D call TRBD1 (5 bases). Germline CDR1 is MDHEN and CDR2 is SYDVKM. The germline V and J ends were trimmed by 8 bases and 3 bases, with 10 bases remaining between them. This CDR3 contains 12 residues.